This T cell receptor beta chain was captured by sequencing in a study of blood T cell repertoires in COVID-19. About the research overall: Researchers got acute and convalescent COVID-19 samples from the United States, Italy and Spain.

Produced via immunoSEQ multiplex PCR; TCRdb's table is partial and in-frame only. The table lists a few hundred thousand clones, around 89% of them singletons. The CDR3 loop spans 12 amino acids. Per the germline V gene, CDR1 is MNHEY and CDR2 is SVGAGI. Trimming pared 5 bases from V and 3 bases from J, leaving 8 bases between. The sample consisted of peripheral blood. The sequence came from a woman between 25 and 40 years old who had recovered from COVID-19. The J gene is TRBJ2-7, the V gene TRBV6-5, with D unresolved. In DNA form, the CDR3 reads TGTGCCAGCAGTATTGACTTCTACGAGCAGTACTTC. Encoded protein: CASSIDFYEQYF.